What follows is one T cell receptor beta chain and its context. Antigen: not known. This sample was included in a study of beta chain features in type 1 diabetes. Study-wide results and limits: In all four CD4+ subsets, TCRB CDR3 length was significantly, moderately reduced in type 1 diabetes. Patients with type 1 diabetes showed fewer VDJ junction insertions and more deletions.

Sorting of CD4+ naive, central memory, regulatory and stem cell-like memory cells was performed via CD45RO/CCR7/CD25/CD127/CD95/CD27. Trimming removed 5 bases at V and 4 bases at J, with 17 bases between. This CDR3 is 16 amino acids long. Germline CDR1 and CDR2: SGHTA and FQGNSA. The authors reverse transcribed all of the isolated RNA, so sequencing captured expressed TCRB transcripts. This table comes from immunoSEQ multiplex PCR, and its TCRdb copy is limited to in-frame clones, with some not included. The sample consists of over 150,000 clones, 8.1% of them appearing once. The chain employs TRBV7-2 and TRBJ2-2, with D possibly TRBD2 on 7 matching bases. The receptor comes from a man younger than 35 in good health. The sequenced sample consisted of central memory CD4+ T cells from blood. The CDR3 sequence: CASSPRGGAGTGELFF. The CDR3 coding sequence is TGTGCCAGCAGCCCCCGTGGGGGGGCGGGCACCGGGGAGCTGTTTTTT.